One and the same sample provided the 26 T cell receptor beta chains below, sequenced in a study of human thymus T cells. Here immunoSEQ multiplex PCR was the method, and the copy in TCRdb shows in-frame clones only, minus some. The sample holds under 150,000 clones, 90% to 95% seen once. During corrective heart surgery, resections were taken, and the thymus tissue came from them. The sample consisted of thymus tissue. These receptors all stem from a boy in the first two years of life with a congenital heart defect but otherwise immunologically healthy.

This clone showed up just once. The rearrangement uses TRBV4-1 and TRBJ2-7; D ambiguous. The CDR3 has 16 amino acids. From germline, CDR1 is MGHRA and CDR2 YSYEKL. Trimming took off 0 bases at V and 4 bases at J, with 16 bases between the two ends. The CDR3 spells CASSQDVAGKHYEQYF. The CDR3 DNA follows: TGCGCCAGCAGCCAAGATGTGGCAGGAAAACATTACGAGCAGTACTTC.

V gene TRBV28 combines with J gene TRBJ1-6; unclear D gene. Per germline, CDR1 MDHEN and CDR2 SYDVKM. The length of the CDR3 is 15 residues. V lost 6 bases, J lost 4 bases, and 13 bases lay in between. CDR3 sequence: CASSPTGIYNSPLHF. The CDR3 coding sequence is TGTGCCAGCAGCCCTACGGGGATTTATAATTCACCCCTCCACTTT. Supplemented by reference TRBV28 and TRBJ1-6, the full variable domain reads DVKVTQSSRYLVKRTGEKVFLECVQDMDHENMFWYRQDPGLGLRLIYFSYDVKMKEKGDIPEGYSVSREKKERFSLILESASTNQTSMYLCASSPTGIYNSPLHFGNGTRLTVT.

V usage is TRBV27 and J usage is TRBJ1-4; D gene uncertain. This CDR3 has 18 residues. CDR1 is MNHEY and CDR2 is SMNVEV in the germline V gene (reference sequence). The V end was cut by 5 bases, the J end by 8 bases, with 27 bases between. The CDR3 DNA sequence: TGTGCCAGCAGTCCCTTTGCAGGAGAGGCGATTATAGGGGAAAAACTGTTTTTT. Its translation is CASSPFAGEAIIGEKLFF.

The chain joins TRBV6-1 to TRBJ1-6; the match to TRBD1 covers 9 bases. The CDR3 length is 17 residues. V trimming: 1 base; J trimming: 8 bases; junction bases outside the gene matches: 9. CDR1 is MNHNS and CDR2 is SASEGT in the germline V gene. The CDR3 DNA sequence: TGTGCCAGCAGTGAAGTCTTCGGACAGGGGAAGGATTCACCCCTCCACTTT. Translated: CASSEVFGQGKDSPLHF.

This sequence joins TRBV7-2 and TRBJ2-7; D might be TRBD1 (6 bases). Trimming took off 5 bases at V and 3 bases at J, with 20 bases between the two ends. Germline V gene data show CDR1 as SGHTA and CDR2 as FQGNSA. The CDR3 runs 16 residues. The CDR3 reads CASSLGTSPSRYEQYF. CDR3 DNA sequence: TGTGCCAGCAGCCTCGGGACATCCCCTAGCCGCTACGAGCAGTACTTC. The variable domain in full, with the rest retrieved from reference TRBV7-2 and TRBJ2-7, is GAGVSQSPSNKVTEKGKDVELRCDPISGHTALYWYRQSLGQGLEFLIYFQGNSAPDKSGLPSDRFSAERTGGSVSTLTIQRTQQEDSAVYLCASSLGTSPSRYEQYFGPGTRLTVT.

This chain joins TRBV7-8 and TRBJ2-3; 16 nucleotides agree with TRBD2. The CDR3 is 19 amino acids. V shed 0 bases, J shed 0 bases, and the junction held 3 bases outside the gene matches. Germline CDR1 reads SGHVS; CDR2 reads FQNEAQ. The CDR3 region has the DNA TGTGCCAGCAGCTTAGCCGGGACTAGCGGGGGGGCCAGCACAGATACGCAGTATTTT. Translation gives CASSLAGTSGGASTDTQYF.

This clone was found once. The chain links TRBV7-6 to TRBJ2-7; 9 bases map to TRBD1. Germline assignment: CDR1 SGHVS and CDR2 FNYEAQ. After removal of 4 bases from V and 4 bases from J, the junction contained 8 bases not matched to a gene. The CDR3 has 15 amino acids. The CDR3 coding sequence is TGTGCCAGCAGCTCGCCTGGACAGGGGTCATACGAGCAGTACTTC. Translated, it gives CASSSPGQGSYEQYF.

The rearrangement links TRBV12-5 to TRBJ1-1; D possibly corresponds to TRBD1 (5 bases). The CDR3 length is 14 residues. CDR1 LGHNT and CDR2 FRNRAP come from the germline V gene. Trimming cost V 8 bases and J 0 bases, with 13 bases left between them. CDR3 DNA: TGTGCTAGTTCCGCGGGGGGATTGAACACTGAAGCTTTCTTT. It is translated as CASSAGGLNTEAFF.

As DNA, the CDR3 is TGCGCCAGCAGAACGTCAGGGAAAGGACAGCCCCAGCATTTT. Its protein product is CASRTSGKGQPQHF. V is TRBV4-3 and J is TRBJ1-5; possibly TRBD1 for D (5 bases). Trimming removed 6 bases at V and 7 bases at J, with 16 bases between. The CDR3 extends over 14 amino acids. The germline V gene has CDR1 LGHNA and CDR2 YSLEER.

The rearrangement joins TRBV14 to TRBJ2-1, with unresolved D. The V end was cut by 5 bases, the J end by 5 bases, with 19 bases between. The CDR3 runs 16 residues. Germline V gives CDR1 SGHDN, CDR2 FVKESK. DNA for the CDR3: TGTGCCAGCAGCTCCACGGGTCTCATTGCCCACAATGAGCAGTTCTTC. This sequence encodes CASSSTGLIAHNEQFF. The full variable domain, with the rest looked up from reference TRBV14 and TRBJ2-1, is EAGVTQFPSHSVIEKGQTVTLRCDPISGHDNLYWYRRVMGKEIKFLLHFVKESKQDESGMPNNRFLAERTGGTYSTLKVQPAELEDSGVYFCASSSTGLIAHNEQFFGPGTRLTVL.

CDR3 in DNA: TGTGCCAGCAGCCTCCGGGACGCGACCAACGAGCAGTACTTC. Its protein product is CASSLRDATNEQYF. The J gene is TRBJ2-7, the V gene TRBV27; D could derive from TRBD1 or TRBD2 (5 bases each). V was clipped by 6 bases and J by 5 bases, with 17 bases between them. The V gene's germline CDR1 is MNHEY and CDR2 SMNVEV (reference sequence). The CDR3 covers 14 residues.

V is TRBV15 and J is TRBJ2-1; no definite D call. This CDR3 region has 15 residues. CDR1 LNHNV and CDR2 YYDKDF come from the germline V gene (reference sequence). Trimming removed 4 bases from V and 0 bases from J, with 10 bases in between. The CDR3 reads CATSIGTASYNEQFF. In DNA form, the CDR3 reads TGTGCCACCAGCATCGGAACAGCCTCCTACAATGAGCAGTTCTTC.

This clone came up once. The V and J genes are TRBV10-2 and TRBJ1-3, with D hard to call. The CDR3 runs to 14 residues. V lost 6 bases, J lost 2 bases, and 11 bases lay in between. The V gene's germline CDR1 is WSHSY and CDR2 SAAADI. CDR3 coding DNA: TGCGCCAGCAGCCCCTCGGGGACTGGAAACACCATATATTTT. Residues: CASSPSGTGNTIYF.

V gene TRBV10-3 combines with J gene TRBJ1-6; 7 nucleotides agree with TRBD1. CDR3 size: 17 residues. CDR1 is ENHRY and CDR2 is SYGVKD in the germline V gene. V lost 2 bases and J lost 10; bases outside the gene matches: 14. CDR3 bases: TGTGCCATCAGTGAGAAAAAGCGGACAGGCAAGGACTCACCCCTCCACTTT. Residues: CAISEKKRTGKDSPLHF.

Only a few counts were recorded for this clone. V is TRBV5-6 and J is TRBJ1-1; 7 bases match TRBD1. J gave up 12 bases and V 6 bases, and 14 bases lay outside the gene matches. Germline values: CDR1 SGHDT, CDR2 YYEEEE. This CDR3 has 13 amino acids. The CDR3 DNA reads as TGTGCCAGCACCCAGGACAGGTTACCAATTTCTTTCTTT. Its translation is CASTQDRLPISFF.

This rearrangement joins TRBV7-2 to TRBJ2-3; D may be TRBD2 (6 bases). V was pared by 2 bases and J by 0 bases, with 9 bases between. CDR3 length: 15 residues. Germline CDR1 reads SGHTA; CDR2 reads FQGNSA. CDR3 DNA: TGTGCCAGCAGCTTATTAGCGGTTAGCACAGATACGCAGTATTTT. Its protein product is CASSLLAVSTDTQYF.

The rearrangement links TRBV14 to TRBJ2-7; possible D gene TRBD2, 5 bases. The CDR3 runs to 10 residues. CDR1 is SGHDN and CDR2 is FVKESK in the germline V gene. Trimming removed 8 bases from V and 4 bases from J, with 6 bases in between. The CDR3 nucleotides are TGTGCCAGCCGAGGGTACGAGCAGTACTTC. Translating gives CASRGYEQYF.

This clone appeared once. The V gene is TRBV6-5, the J gene TRBJ2-5; D is undetermined. This CDR3 has 10 residues. The germline CDR1 and CDR2 sequences are MNHEY and SVGAGI. V was cut by 8 bases and J by 7 bases, with 8 bases left in between. This CDR3 reads CASGSRTQYF. For the CDR3, the DNA is TGTGCCAGCGGATCCCGGACCCAGTACTTC.

The chain employs TRBV28 and TRBJ1-5, with 7 bases fitting TRBD1. V lost 3 bases, J lost 5 bases, and 7 bases stayed unmatched. Germline assignment: CDR1 MDHEN and CDR2 SYDVKM. The CDR3 is 15 residues long. CDR3 sequence (DNA): TGTGCCAGCAGTTTGGGGAAGGGGGCTGATCAGCCCCAGCATTTT. Residues: CASSLGKGADQPQHF. The full variable domain, its missing parts supplied by reference TRBV28 and TRBJ1-5, is DVKVTQSSRYLVKRTGEKVFLECVQDMDHENMFWYRQDPGLGLRLIYFSYDVKMKEKGDIPEGYSVSREKKERFSLILESASTNQTSMYLCASSLGKGADQPQHFGDGTRLSIL.

This chain connects TRBV16 to TRBJ2-7, with D perhaps matching TRBD1 (5 bases). The V gene's germline CDR1 is KGHSY and CDR2 FQNENV. The CDR3 loop spans 15 amino acids. V was pared by 3 bases and J by 0 bases, with 12 bases between. CDR3 in DNA: TGTGCCAGCAGCCATAAGGGGCCCAACTCCTACGAGCAGTACTTC. This codes for CASSHKGPNSYEQYF.

The chain is built from TRBV30 and TRBJ1-2; possibly TRBD1 for D (5 bases). Germline CDR1 GTSNPN, CDR2 SVGIG (reference sequence). V was shortened by 2 bases and J by 3 bases, with 16 bases between the two germline ends. The CDR3 totals 15 residues. The DNA for the CDR3 is TGTGCCTGGAGTCTAAGGGAGACAGCTGACTATGGCTACACCTTC. It codes for CAWSLRETADYGYTF.

The chain employs TRBV4-1 and TRBJ1-1, with D uncertain. Germline values: CDR1 MGHRA, CDR2 YSYEKL. CDR3 length: 17 residues. V was cut by 4 bases and J by 1 base, with 19 bases left in between. The chain's CDR3 is CASSPPRAEWSNTEAFF. CDR3 nucleotide sequence: TGCGCCAGCAGCCCACCTCGGGCGGAATGGTCGAACACTGAAGCTTTCTTT.

This chain joins TRBV14 and TRBJ2-7; the match to TRBD1 covers 7 bases. V gave up 4 bases and J gave up 0 bases; unmatched junction bases: 6. Germline CDR1 is SGHDN and CDR2 is FVKESK. This CDR3 is built from 15 residues. CDR3 sequence reads: CASSPIGTASYEQYF. As DNA, the CDR3 is TGTGCCAGCAGCCCCATAGGGACAGCCTCCTACGAGCAGTACTTC. Together with reference TRBV14 and TRBJ2-7, the CDR3 gives the full variable domain: EAGVTQFPSHSVIEKGQTVTLRCDPISGHDNLYWYRRVMGKEIKFLLHFVKESKQDESGMPNNRFLAERTGGTYSTLKVQPAELEDSGVYFCASSPIGTASYEQYFGPGTRLTVT.

The CDR3 DNA is TGTGCCAGCAGTTCCACTCCGGGACAGTCCACAGGGCGATTTTATAGCAATCAGCCCCAGCATTTT. Its protein product is CASSSTPGQSTGRFYSNQPQHF. The V call is TRBV28, the J call TRBJ1-5, with 7 nucleotides matching TRBD1. The length of the CDR3 is 22 residues. Germline V gives CDR1 MDHEN, CDR2 SYDVKM. Trimming cost V 4 bases and J 0 bases; bases outside gene matches: 24.

J is TRBJ2-7 and V is TRBV5-6, with 7 bases that match TRBD2. The CDR3 is made up of 14 amino acids. In germline, CDR1 is SGHDT, CDR2 YYEEEE. The junction had 10 bases not matched to a gene; V was cut back by 5 bases and J by 5 bases. The CDR3 sequence: CASSHRTSSHEQYF. CDR3 in DNA: TGTGCCAGCAGTCATCGGACTAGTTCCCACGAGCAGTACTTC.

This clone was found once. The chain combines TRBV18 with TRBJ1-1, with 7 bases lining up with TRBD1. The CDR3 has 14 residues. V shed 5 bases and J 1 base; nucleotides not matched to a gene: 4. CDR1 is KGHSH, CDR2 LQKENI, per germline. The CDR3 loop reads CASSIRQGNTEAFF. Written as DNA, the CDR3 is TGTGCCAGCTCAATCCGACAGGGGAACACTGAAGCTTTCTTT.